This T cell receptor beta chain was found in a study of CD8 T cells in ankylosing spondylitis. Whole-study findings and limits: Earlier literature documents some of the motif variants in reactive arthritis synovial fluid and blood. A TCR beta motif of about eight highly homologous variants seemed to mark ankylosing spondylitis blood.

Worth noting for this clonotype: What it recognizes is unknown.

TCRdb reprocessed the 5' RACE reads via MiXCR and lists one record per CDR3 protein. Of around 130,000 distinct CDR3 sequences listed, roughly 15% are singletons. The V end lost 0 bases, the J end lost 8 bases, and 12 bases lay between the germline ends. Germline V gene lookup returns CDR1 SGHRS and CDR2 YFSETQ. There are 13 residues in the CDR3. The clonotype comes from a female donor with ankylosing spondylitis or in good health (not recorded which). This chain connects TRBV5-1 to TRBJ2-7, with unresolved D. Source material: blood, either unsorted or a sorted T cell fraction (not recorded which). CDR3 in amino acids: CASSLAGEVKQYF. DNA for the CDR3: TGCGCCAGCAGCTTGGCGGGCGAAGTAAAGCAGTACTTC.